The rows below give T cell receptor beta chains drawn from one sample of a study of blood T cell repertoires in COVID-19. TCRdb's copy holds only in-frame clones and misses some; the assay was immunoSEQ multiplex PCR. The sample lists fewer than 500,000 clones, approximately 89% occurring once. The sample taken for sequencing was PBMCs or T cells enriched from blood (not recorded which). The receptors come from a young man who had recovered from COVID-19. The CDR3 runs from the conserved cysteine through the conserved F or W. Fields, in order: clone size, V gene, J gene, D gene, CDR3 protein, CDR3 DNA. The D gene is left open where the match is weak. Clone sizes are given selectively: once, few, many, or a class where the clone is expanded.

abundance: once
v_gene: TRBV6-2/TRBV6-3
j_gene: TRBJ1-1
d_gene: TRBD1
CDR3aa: CASSYSPGTANTEAFF
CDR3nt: TGTGCCAGCAGTTACTCCCCCGGGACAGCGAACACTGAAGCTTTCTTT

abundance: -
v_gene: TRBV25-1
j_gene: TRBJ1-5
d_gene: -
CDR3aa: CASSELWGDQPQHF
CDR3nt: TGTGCCAGCAGTGAATTATGGGGCGATCAGCCCCAGCATTTT

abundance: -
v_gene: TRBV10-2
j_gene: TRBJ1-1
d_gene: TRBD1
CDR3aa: CASSADRGTEAFF
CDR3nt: TGCGCCAGCAGCGCCGACAGGGGGACTGAAGCTTTCTTT

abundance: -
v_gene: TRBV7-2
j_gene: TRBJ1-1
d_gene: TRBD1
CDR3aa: CASSADRVYAFF
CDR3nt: TGTGCCAGCAGCGCGGACAGGGTCTACGCTTTCTTT

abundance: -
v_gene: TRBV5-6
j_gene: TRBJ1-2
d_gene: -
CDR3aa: CASSPGLKGYTF
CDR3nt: TGTGCCAGCAGCCCAGGCCTGAAGGGCTACACCTTC

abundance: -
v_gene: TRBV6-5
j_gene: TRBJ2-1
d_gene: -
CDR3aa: CASVRGNEQFF
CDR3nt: TGTGCCAGCGTTCGGGGCAATGAGCAGTTCTTC

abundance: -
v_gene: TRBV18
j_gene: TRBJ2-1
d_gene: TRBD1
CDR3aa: CASVRSRDSYNEQFF
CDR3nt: TGTGCCAGCGTGCGATCCCGGGACAGTTACAATGAGCAGTTCTTC

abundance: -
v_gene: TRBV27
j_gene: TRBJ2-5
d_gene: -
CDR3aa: CASKLSTGSETQYF
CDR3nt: TGTGCCAGCAAATTATCGACAGGCTCGGAGACCCAGTACTTC

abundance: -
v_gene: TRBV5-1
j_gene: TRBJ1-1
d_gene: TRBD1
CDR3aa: CASSGGQLNTEAFF
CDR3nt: TGCGCCAGCAGCGGGGGACAGTTGAACACTGAAGCTTTCTTT

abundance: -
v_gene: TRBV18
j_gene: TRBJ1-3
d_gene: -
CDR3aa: CASSLTGHSGNTIYF
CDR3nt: TGTGCCAGCTCACTTACAGGGCACTCTGGAAACACCATATATTTT

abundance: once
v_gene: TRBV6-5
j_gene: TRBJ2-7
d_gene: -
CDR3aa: CASRTGTYEQYF
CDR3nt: TGTGCCAGCAGGACGGGGACCTACGAGCAGTACTTC

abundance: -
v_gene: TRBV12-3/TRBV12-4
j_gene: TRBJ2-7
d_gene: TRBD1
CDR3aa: CASSYRGEQYF
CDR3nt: TGTGCCAGCAGCTACAGGGGCGAGCAGTACTTC

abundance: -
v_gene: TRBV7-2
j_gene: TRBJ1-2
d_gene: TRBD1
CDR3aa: CASSLGQGRNYGYTF
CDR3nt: TGTGCCAGCAGCCTGGGACAGGGTAGGAACTATGGCTACACCTTC

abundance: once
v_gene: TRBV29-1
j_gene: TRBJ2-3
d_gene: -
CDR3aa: CSVLTGKSTDTQYF
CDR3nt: TGCAGCGTCCTGACAGGAAAAAGCACAGATACGCAGTATTTT

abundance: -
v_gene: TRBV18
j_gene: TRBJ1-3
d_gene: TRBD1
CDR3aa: CASSLMGQGTGNTIYF
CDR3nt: TGTGCCAGCTCACTCATGGGACAGGGGACTGGAAACACCATATATTTT

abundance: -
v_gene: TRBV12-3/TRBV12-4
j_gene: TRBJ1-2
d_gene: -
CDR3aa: CASSPIHYGYTF
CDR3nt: TGTGCCAGCAGTCCAATCCACTATGGCTACACCTTC

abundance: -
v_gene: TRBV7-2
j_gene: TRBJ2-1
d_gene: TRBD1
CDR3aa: CASFRDREINEQFF
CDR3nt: TGTGCCAGCTTCCGGGACAGGGAGATCAATGAGCAGTTCTTC

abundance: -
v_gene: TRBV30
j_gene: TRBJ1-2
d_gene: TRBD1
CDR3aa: CAWLINRGLGYTF
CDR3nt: TGTGCCTGGTTAATCAACAGGGGGCTTGGCTACACCTTC

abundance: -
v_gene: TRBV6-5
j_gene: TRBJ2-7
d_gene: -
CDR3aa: CASREGYEQYF
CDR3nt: TGTGCCAGCAGGGAGGGGTACGAGCAGTACTTC

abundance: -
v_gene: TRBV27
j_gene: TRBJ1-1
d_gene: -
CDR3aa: CASSLYMGRGAFF
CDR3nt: TGTGCCAGCAGTTTATACATGGGGAGGGGAGCTTTCTTT

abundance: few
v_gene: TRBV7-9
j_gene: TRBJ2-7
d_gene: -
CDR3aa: CASSSHRAGGTYEQYF
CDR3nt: TGTGCCAGCAGCTCGCATCGAGCAGGGGGGACCTACGAGCAGTACTTC

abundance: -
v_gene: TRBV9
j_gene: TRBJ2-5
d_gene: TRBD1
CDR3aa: CASSRGTVKETQYF
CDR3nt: TGTGCCAGCAGCAGAGGGACAGTCAAAGAGACCCAGTACTTC

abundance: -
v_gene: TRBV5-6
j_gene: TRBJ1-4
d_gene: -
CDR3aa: CASSLRSVWDEKLFF
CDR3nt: TGTGCCAGCAGCTTGCGGAGCGTGTGGGATGAAAAACTGTTTTTT

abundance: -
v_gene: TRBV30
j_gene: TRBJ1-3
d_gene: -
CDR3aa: CAWEGLSGNTIYF
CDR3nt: TGTGCCTGGGAGGGACTTTCTGGAAACACCATATATTTT

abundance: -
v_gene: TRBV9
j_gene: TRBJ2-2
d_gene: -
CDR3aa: CASSGGTNTGELFF
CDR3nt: TGTGCCAGCAGTGGCGGGACGAACACCGGGGAGCTGTTTTTT

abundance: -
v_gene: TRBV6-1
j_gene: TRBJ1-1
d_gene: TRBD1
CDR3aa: CASKQGANEAFF
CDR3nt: TGTGCCAGCAAACAGGGGGCAAATGAAGCTTTCTTT

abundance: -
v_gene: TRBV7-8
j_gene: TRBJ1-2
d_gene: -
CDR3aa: CASSFDARGVPYGYTF
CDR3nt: TGTGCCAGCAGCTTTGACGCGCGGGGGGTTCCCTATGGCTACACCTTC

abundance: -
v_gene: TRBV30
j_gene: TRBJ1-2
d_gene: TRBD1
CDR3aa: CAWSFRDREHGYTF
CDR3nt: TGTGCCTGGAGCTTCCGGGACAGGGAACATGGCTACACCTTC

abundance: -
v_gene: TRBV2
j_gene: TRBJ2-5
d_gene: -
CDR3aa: CASRRRGVETQYF
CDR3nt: TGTGCCAGCAGACGCAGGGGAGTAGAGACCCAGTACTTC

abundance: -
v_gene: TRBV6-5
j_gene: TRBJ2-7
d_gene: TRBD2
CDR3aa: CASSRSGGAHEQYF
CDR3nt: TGTGCCAGCAGCCGTAGCGGGGGGGCCCACGAGCAGTACTTC

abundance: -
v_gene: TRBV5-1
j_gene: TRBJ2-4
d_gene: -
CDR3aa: CASSLVARGPKNIQYF
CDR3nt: TGCGCCAGCAGCTTGGTAGCCAGGGGTCCCAAAAACATTCAGTACTTC

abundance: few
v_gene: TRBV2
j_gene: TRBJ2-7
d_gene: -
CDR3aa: CASNPGSYEQYF
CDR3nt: TGTGCCAGCAATCCAGGGTCCTACGAGCAGTACTTC

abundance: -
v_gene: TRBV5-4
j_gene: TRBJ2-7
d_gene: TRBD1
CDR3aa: CASSVDRSSYEQYF
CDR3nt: TGTGCCAGCAGCGTGGACAGGAGCTCCTACGAGCAGTACTTC

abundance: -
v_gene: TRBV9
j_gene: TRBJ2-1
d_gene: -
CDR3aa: CASSVGRGILDEQFF
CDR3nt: TGTGCCAGCAGCGTGGGCAGGGGAATATTAGATGAGCAGTTCTTC

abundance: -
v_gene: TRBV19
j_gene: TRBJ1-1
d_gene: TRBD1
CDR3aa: CASSATGGRTEAFF
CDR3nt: TGTGCCAGTAGTGCGACAGGGGGTAGGACTGAAGCTTTCTTT

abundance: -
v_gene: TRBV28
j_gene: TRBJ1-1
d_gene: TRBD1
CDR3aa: CASSGGDRANTEAFF
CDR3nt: TGTGCCAGCAGTGGGGGGGACAGGGCGAACACTGAAGCTTTCTTT

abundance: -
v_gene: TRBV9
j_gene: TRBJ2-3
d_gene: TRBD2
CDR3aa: CASSVGSGGAATQYF
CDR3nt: TGTGCCAGCAGCGTAGGTAGCGGGGGGGCCGCTACGCAGTATTTT

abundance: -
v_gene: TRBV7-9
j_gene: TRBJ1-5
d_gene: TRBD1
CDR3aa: CASSQGDGYNQPQHF
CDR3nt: TGTGCCAGCAGCCAGGGGGACGGATACAATCAGCCCCAGCATTTT

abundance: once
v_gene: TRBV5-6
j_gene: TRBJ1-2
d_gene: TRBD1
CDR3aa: CASSLGGTGVNYGYTF
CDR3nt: TGTGCCAGCAGCTTGGGGGGGACAGGGGTTAACTATGGCTACACCTTC

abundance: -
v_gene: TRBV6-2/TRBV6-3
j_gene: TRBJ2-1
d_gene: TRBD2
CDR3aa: CASSYYGLAGGYNEQFF
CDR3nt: TGTGCCAGCAGTTACTATGGACTAGCGGGGGGTTACAATGAGCAGTTCTTC

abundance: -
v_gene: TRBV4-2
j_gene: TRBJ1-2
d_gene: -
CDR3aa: CASSQDGAYGYTF
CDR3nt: TGTGCCAGCAGCCAAGATGGGGCCTATGGCTACACCTTC

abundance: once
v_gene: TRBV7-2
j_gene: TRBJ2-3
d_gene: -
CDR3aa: CASSFQPGSGDTQYF
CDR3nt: TGTGCCAGCAGCTTTCAACCCGGGAGTGGAGATACGCAGTATTTT

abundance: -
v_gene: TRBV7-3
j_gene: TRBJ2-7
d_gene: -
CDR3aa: CASSNGGEQYF
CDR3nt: TGTGCCAGCAGCAACGGGGGCGAGCAGTACTTC

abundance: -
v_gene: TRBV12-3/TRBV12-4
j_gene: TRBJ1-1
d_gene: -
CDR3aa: CASSLAGRAFF
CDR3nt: TGTGCCAGCAGTTTGGCAGGGCGGGCTTTCTTT

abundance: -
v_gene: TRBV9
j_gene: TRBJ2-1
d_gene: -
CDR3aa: CATSVGGGPHNEQFF
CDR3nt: TGTGCCACCAGCGTAGGGGGGGGGCCCCACAATGAGCAGTTCTTC

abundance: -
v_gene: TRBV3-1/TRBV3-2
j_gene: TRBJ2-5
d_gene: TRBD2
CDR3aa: CASSPLWGSGGRETQYF
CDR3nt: TGTGCCAGCAGCCCTTTGTGGGGTAGCGGGGGGAGGGAGACCCAGTACTTC

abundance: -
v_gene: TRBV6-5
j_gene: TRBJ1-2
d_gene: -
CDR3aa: CASSPDILNYGYTF
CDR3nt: TGTGCCAGCAGTCCAGACATCCTTAACTATGGCTACACCTTC

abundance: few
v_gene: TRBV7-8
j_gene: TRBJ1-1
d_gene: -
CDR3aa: CASSLVGGLLEAFF
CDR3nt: TGTGCCAGCAGCTTAGTGGGGGGACTTCTTGAAGCTTTCTTT

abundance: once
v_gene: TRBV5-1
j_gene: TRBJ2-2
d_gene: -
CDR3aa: CASSLDGVEGGELFF
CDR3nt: TGCGCCAGCAGCTTGGACGGGGTCGAAGGCGGGGAGCTGTTTTTT

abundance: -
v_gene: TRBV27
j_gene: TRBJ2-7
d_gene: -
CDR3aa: CASSPNPQGIFDEQYF
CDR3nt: TGTGCCAGCAGCCCCAACCCTCAGGGGATTTTCGACGAGCAGTACTTC

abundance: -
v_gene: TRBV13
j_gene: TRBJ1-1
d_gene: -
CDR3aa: CASSLVEGPSNTEAFF
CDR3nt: TGTGCCAGCAGCTTAGTAGAGGGTCCTTCGAACACTGAAGCTTTCTTT

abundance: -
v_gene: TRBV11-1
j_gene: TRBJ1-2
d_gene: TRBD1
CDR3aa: CASSFPGQGSSGYTF
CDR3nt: TGTGCCAGCAGCTTTCCGGGACAGGGGTCTTCTGGCTACACCTTC